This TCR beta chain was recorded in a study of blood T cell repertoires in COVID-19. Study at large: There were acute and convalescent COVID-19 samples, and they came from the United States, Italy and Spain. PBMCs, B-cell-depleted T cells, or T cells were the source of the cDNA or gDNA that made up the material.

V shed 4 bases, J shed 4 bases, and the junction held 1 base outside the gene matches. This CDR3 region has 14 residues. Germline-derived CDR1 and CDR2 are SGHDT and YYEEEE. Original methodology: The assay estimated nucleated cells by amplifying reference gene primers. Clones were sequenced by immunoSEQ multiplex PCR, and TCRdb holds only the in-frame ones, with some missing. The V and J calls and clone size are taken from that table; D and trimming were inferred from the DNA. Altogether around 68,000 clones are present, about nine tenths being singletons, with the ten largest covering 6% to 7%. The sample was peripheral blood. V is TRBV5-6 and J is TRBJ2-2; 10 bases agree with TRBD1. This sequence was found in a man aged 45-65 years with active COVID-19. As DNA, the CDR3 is TGTGCCAGCAGCCGGACAGGGGGCACCGGGGAGCTGTTTTTT. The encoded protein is CASSRTGGTGELFF.